Sequencing of this T cell receptor beta chain was carried out in a study of blood T cell repertoires in COVID-19 (dated by TCRdb to 2019 to 2021). Notes on the research overall: Collaborator samples came from the United States, Italy and Spain and covered acute and convalescent phases of COVID-19. The material from the prospective study consisted of cDNA or gDNA derived from T cells, B-cell-depleted T cells, or PBMCs. Where available, HLA class I and class II types were obtained from metadata supplied by the sample provider rather than from assay-based typing. The sample metadata nearly always contained a de-identified subject ID, COVID-19 status, age in years and sex. Deeply sampled blood TCRbeta repertoires from subjects exposed to, actively infected with, or recovered from COVID-19 were included in the dataset. A freely available public database, intended as a resource for researchers studying the immune response to SARS-CoV-2, is where the repertoires were released. The samples were drawn from two sources: the first 160 participants of the ongoing ImmuneRACE study, and 950 to 1,500 subjects contributed by 6 global collaborators.

The CDR3, cysteine through phenylalanine, is 16 amino acids long. Only CDR3 DNA is held: 48 bases, read in frame from base 1. The germline ends are 21 bases apart after V is trimmed by 4 bases and J by 5 bases. The germline V gene specifies SGHTA as CDR1 and FQGNSA as CDR2. Participants in the prospective study were enrolled through a virtual design, were aged about 18 to 100 years, and lived in 20 to 30 United States geographic areas. To assign participants to cohorts, the prospective study relied on clinical history that participants themselves reported in a screening survey and a study questionnaire. Exposed participants had been in contact, within 2 weeks of entering the study, with a person who had a PCR-confirmed or clinician-diagnosed case of COVID-19. Mobile phlebotomists in the prospective study collected whole blood, serum and a nasopharyngeal or oropharyngeal swab from every participant. Over a roughly two-month period, participants in the prospective study had the option of providing additional blood draws and questionnaires. Before DNA extraction, prospective study blood samples were shipped either frozen or at room temperature.

The immunoSEQ Assay, a bias-controlled multiplex PCR, was used to amplify TCRbeta CDR3 regions from genomic DNA. Per the authors' processing: Nucleated cell counts per sample were estimated from amplification of reference gene primers within the assay. To quantify the absolute abundance of each unique TCRbeta CDR3 rearrangement, sequence reads were collapsed and filtered. For each sample, productive Simpson clonality was calculated as the square root of Simpson's diversity index over productive rearrangements. TCRdb obtained this table from immuneACCESS and retained in-frame rearrangements with V and J assigned. These tables miss some clones; where compared with another copy, unresolved V genes account for less than half of the shortfall, and the remainder is unexplained. That table furnishes V, J and clone size, whereas the DNA furnished D and trimming. The sample records about 430,000 clones, around nine tenths of which are singletons. Less than 1.5% of the sample goes to the ten largest clones.

General findings and caveats noted by the study authors: How much clinical and demographic metadata was included differed by source and by participant, and the metadata was provided uncurated.

Comments on this clone: Its antigen is not yet known. No base quality information exists; no much larger clone differs at one position.

The sample consisted of PBMCs or T cells enriched from blood (not recorded which). The sequence came from a woman aged 18 to 35 who had been exposed to COVID-19. The receptor chain draws on TRBV7-2 and TRBJ2-7; the D gene is not confidently resolved. The DNA is as follows: TGTGCCAGCAGCTCGTTAGGAGCTTTTAGCACGAACGAGCAGTACTTC. Its coded protein is CASSSLGAFSTNEQYF.